These 21 T cell receptor beta chains were all obtained from the same sample, sequenced in a study of OX40 agonist ivuxolimab in advanced cancers. Repertoires were generated with immunoSEQ multiplex PCR, while TCRdb's copy carries only in-frame clones and drops some. The sample records a few thousand clones, 81% being singletons. The specimen comprised CD4+ or CD8+ T cells sorted from blood, sampled in a trial of the OX40 agonist ivuxolimab. The origin of the receptors is an adult with an advanced solid tumor such as melanoma, head and neck, liver or kidney cancer.

The rearrangement links TRBV11-3 to TRBJ2-7; D possibly corresponds to TRBD1 (6 bases). This CDR3 is 16 amino acids long. Germline V gene data show CDR1 as SGHNT and CDR2 as YENEEA. V lost 6 bases and J 2 bases, leaving 20 bases between the germline ends. This CDR3 reads CASSSPQTGAPYEQYF. Written as DNA, the CDR3 is TGTGCCAGCAGTTCTCCACAGACAGGAGCCCCCTACGAGCAGTACTTC. Filled out from reference TRBV11-3 and TRBJ2-7, the complete variable domain reads EAGVVQSPRYKIIEKKQPVAFWCNPISGHNTLYWYLQNLGQGPELLIRYENEEAVDDSQLPKDRFSAERLKGVDSTLKIQPAELGDSAVYLCASSSPQTGAPYEQYFGPGTRLTVT.

The chain joins TRBV9 to TRBJ2-1; D uncertain. CDR3 length: 12 residues. The V and J ends lost 4 bases and 6 bases respectively, with 8 bases between them. In germline, CDR1 is SGDLS, CDR2 YYNGEE. In DNA, the CDR3 is TGTGCCAGCAGCTCCAAAACCAATGAGCAGTTCTTC. This translates into CASSSKTNEQFF.

The rearrangement uses TRBV27 and TRBJ2-1, with D possibly TRBD1 on 5 matching bases. The CDR3 loop spans 13 amino acids. CDR1 is MNHEY and CDR2 is SMNVEV in the germline V gene (reference sequence). Deletions cut 2 bases from V and 4 bases from J, with 6 bases between. CDR3 loop: CASSLDRYNEQFF. The CDR3 nucleotides are TGTGCCAGCAGTTTAGACAGATACAATGAGCAGTTCTTC.

The chain is built from TRBV27 and TRBJ1-4; possibly TRBD1 for D (5 bases). The CDR3 covers 15 residues. CDR1 and CDR2 (germline): MNHEY, SMNVEV (reference sequence). V was cut by 5 bases and J by 7 bases, with 17 bases left in between. Here the CDR3 DNA reads TGTGCCAGCAGTGCCTACGGGGGAGGAGGTGAAAAACTGTTTTTT. This sequence encodes CASSAYGGGGEKLFF.

This clone is medium-sized by share. V gene TRBV27 combines with J gene TRBJ2-7, with TRBD1 matching 11 bases. The junction had 4 bases not matched to a gene; V was cut back by 8 bases and J by 4 bases. This CDR3 is 13 amino acids long. Per the germline V gene, CDR1 is MNHEY and CDR2 is SMNVEV (reference sequence). As DNA, the CDR3 is TGTGCCAGCGGACAGGGGGCGCTTTACGAGCAGTACTTC. Its translation is CASGQGALYEQYF.

The sample holds a few counts of this clone. The chain couples TRBV4-1 to TRBJ2-1; 7 positions match TRBD2. The V gene end was trimmed by 7 bases and the J gene end by 8 bases; junction bases not matched to a gene: 14. Germline CDR1 MGHRA, CDR2 YSYEKL. The CDR3 consists of 15 residues. The CDR3 here is CASTVSGGSSDEQFF. Written as DNA, the CDR3 is TGCGCCAGCACCGTATCGGGCGGGAGTTCGGATGAGCAGTTCTTC.

This clone was seen once. This chain uses TRBV6-5 with TRBJ1-3; the D is unclear. The CDR3 is 13 amino acids. Germline CDR1 MNHEY, CDR2 SVGAGI. The V end was cut by 5 bases, the J end by 0 bases, with 5 bases between. The CDR3 is CASSLLSGNTIYF. Written as DNA, the CDR3 is TGTGCCAGCAGTCTTCTCTCTGGAAACACCATATATTTT.

The chain couples TRBV11-2 to TRBJ2-6; D not certain. Deletions cut 4 bases from V and 2 bases from J, with 9 bases between. CDR1 is SGHAT, CDR2 FQNNGV, per germline. The CDR3 contains 15 residues. DNA of the CDR3: TGTGCCAGCAGCTATTGGGTGGCTGGGGCCAACGTCCTGACTTTC. This gives the protein CASSYWVAGANVLTF.

This clone was observed a handful of times. This chain joins TRBV29-1 and TRBJ2-3; D gene unclear. CDR3 length: 13 amino acids. The V end lost 0 bases, the J end lost 2 bases, and 6 bases lay between the germline ends. In germline, CDR1 is SQVTM, CDR2 ANQGSEA. CDR3 coding DNA: TGCAGCGTTGAAGACATTTTCACAGATACGCAGTATTTT. Amino acids: CSVEDIFTDTQYF.

This chain joins TRBV27 and TRBJ1-5; TRBD1 might be the D (5 bases). The CDR3 runs to 17 residues. The ends were cut back, 6 bases at V and 3 bases at J, with 21 bases in the middle. CDR1 is MNHEY and CDR2 is SMNVEV in the germline V gene (reference sequence). For the CDR3, the DNA is TGTGCCAGCAGCCCCGAGGGGTTTGGGAGTTCCAATCAGCCCCAGCATTTT. This encodes CASSPEGFGSSNQPQHF.

The J gene is TRBJ1-4, the V gene TRBV15; unclear D gene. The CDR3 is made up of 14 amino acids. Germline V gene lookup returns CDR1 LNHNV and CDR2 YYDKDF (reference sequence). V shed 3 bases and J shed 0 bases, with 5 bases lying between them. CDR3 coding DNA: TGTGCCACCAGCAGGCCGACAACTAATGAAAAACTGTTTTTT. Translation: CATSRPTTNEKLFF. Filled out from reference TRBV15 and TRBJ1-4, the complete variable domain reads DAMVIQNPRYQVTQFGKPVTLSCSQTLNHNVMYWYQQKSSQAPKLLFHYYDKDFNNEADTPDNFQSRRPNTSFCFLDIRSPGLGDTAMYLCATSRPTTNEKLFFGSGTQLSVL.

V and J are TRBV6-5 and TRBJ2-2; TRBD2 agrees at 10 bases. The ends lost 7 bases at V and 3 bases at J; junction bases unmatched: 5. CDR1 is MNHEY and CDR2 is SVGAGI in the germline V gene. The CDR3 sequence is 15 residues long. Here the CDR3 DNA reads TGTGCCAGCACACTGAGCGGGAGGGACACCGGGGAGCTGTTTTTT. Its translation is CASTLSGRDTGELFF.

In this sample, this clone turned up once. The genes are TRBV6-5 and TRBJ1-2; D perhaps matches TRBD1 (5 bases). Trimming left V 4 bases short and J 5 bases short, with 11 bases between. Germline CDR1 reads MNHEY; CDR2 reads SVGAGI. This CDR3 region has 13 residues. The CDR3: CASSWGPRYGYTF. For the CDR3, the DNA is TGTGCCAGCAGTTGGGGACCGAGATATGGCTACACCTTC.

This clone has a handful of counts. V usage is TRBV7-2 and J usage is TRBJ2-7; TRBD1 agrees at 7 bases. Germline CDR1 reads SGHTA; CDR2 reads FQGNSA. V was clipped by 4 bases and J by 7 bases; unmatched bases: 4. The CDR3 is 12 amino acids. CDR3 bases: TGTGCCAGCAGCTCCGGGACAGAAGAGCAGTACTTC. It codes for CASSSGTEEQYF.

The genes are TRBV19 and TRBJ2-3; 8 bases are a match to TRBD1. The CDR3 spans 15 residues. The germline gives CDR1 LNHDA, CDR2 SQIVND (reference sequence). The V and J ends lost 6 bases and 2 bases, in that order; junction bases with no gene match: 7. CDR3 nucleotides: TGTGCCAGTAGAAACCGGGACAGGATCACAGATACGCAGTATTTT. Residues: CASRNRDRITDTQYF.

This sequence joins TRBV30 and TRBJ2-7; D may be TRBD1 (6 bases). This CDR3 region has 15 residues. The V gene lost 0 bases and the J gene lost 6 bases, with 18 bases spanning the gap. Germline V gene data show CDR1 as GTSNPN and CDR2 as SVGIG (reference sequence). The CDR3: CAWSVRSQGQGEQYF. DNA for the CDR3: TGTGCCTGGAGTGTTCGCAGTCAGGGGCAAGGCGAGCAGTACTTC.

V is TRBV7-9 and J is TRBJ1-2; a weak D match, TRBD1 (5 bases). The germline V gene encodes CDR1 SEHNR and CDR2 FQNEAQ (reference sequence). Trimming took 1 base from V and 5 from J, leaving 26 bases between them. The CDR3 contains 19 residues. CDR3 in DNA: TGTGCCAGCAGCTTAGTAGTAGGGACCAGACCCAAATACGATTATGGCTACACCTTC. Its translation is CASSLVVGTRPKYDYGYTF.

The genes are TRBV9 and TRBJ2-1; unclear D gene. This CDR3 contains 13 residues. The germline V gene encodes CDR1 SGDLS and CDR2 YYNGEE. V dropped 0 bases and J dropped 7 bases, with 8 bases sitting between them. DNA for the CDR3: TGTGCCAGCAGCGTAGATCTGTTAAATGAGCAGTTCTTC. It yields the protein CASSVDLLNEQFF.

The chain is built from TRBV6-5 and TRBJ1-2; D gene unclear. Trimming took off 8 bases at V and 3 bases at J, with 16 bases between the two ends. Germline V gene data show CDR1 as MNHEY and CDR2 as SVGAGI. CDR3 size: 14 residues. The CDR3 loop reads CASHEGGPDYGYTF. As DNA, the CDR3 is TGTGCCAGCCACGAAGGCGGACCGGACTATGGCTACACCTTC.

This clone was seen just once. This rearrangement joins TRBV7-9 to TRBJ2-1, with D uncertain. Germline V gene lookup returns CDR1 SEHNR and CDR2 FQNEAQ (reference sequence). V lost 8 bases, J lost 8 bases, and 10 bases lay in between. The CDR3 length is 11 residues. The CDR3: CASRKVDEQFF. The CDR3 DNA reads TGTGCCAGCCGGAAGGTCGATGAGCAGTTCTTC.

The gene calls are TRBV4-1 and TRBJ2-3, with 8 bases lining up with TRBD1. This CDR3 comprises 15 residues. Trimming at V came to 1 base and at J to 0 bases, leaving 0 bases not matched to a gene. The germline CDR1 and CDR2 sequences are MGHRA and YSYEKL. The CDR3: CASSQGTGSTDTQYF. The CDR3 nucleotides are TGCGCCAGCAGCCAAGGGACAGGGAGCACAGATACGCAGTATTTT.